Listed below are T cell receptor beta chains from one sample, sequenced in a study of T cell responses to AZD1222 COVID-19 vaccine. Repertoires were generated with immunoSEQ multiplex PCR, while TCRdb's copy carries only in-frame clones and drops some. This sample yields over 100,000 clones, of which 80% to 90% are seen a single time; over 6.5% belongs to the top ten. The input for sequencing was peripheral blood, taken on day 0 of AZD1222 vaccination. All receptors come from an adult in good health. CDR3s include the opening cysteine and the closing phenylalanine or tryptophan. Fields, in order: clone size, CDR3 length, J gene, V gene, D gene, CDR3 protein. D genes are given only for firm matches. Only some rows state a clone size, as once, few, many or a class for expanded clones.

NA,14,TRBJ2-7,TRBV5-4,TRBD1,CASSLEQGKYEQYF
NA,15,TRBJ2-2,TRBV6-5,TRBD1,CASISGQGATGELFF
once,14,TRBJ2-7,TRBV19,NA,CASSAPWGNYEQYF
NA,18,TRBJ1-2,TRBV14,NA,CASSQVEAQAGRGDGYTF
NA,14,TRBJ1-5,TRBV5-5,NA,CASSLAGFDQPQHF
few,15,TRBJ1-6,TRBV9,NA,CASSPHGDGNSPLHF
once,17,TRBJ1-2,TRBV5-1,NA,CASSLGLGRKDNYGYTF
NA,12,TRBJ1-2,TRBV6-5,NA,CASTTGIYGYTF
NA,14,TRBJ2-7,TRBV19,TRBD1,CASAPRTGTYEQYF
NA,15,TRBJ1-2,TRBV6-5,TRBD1,CASKPGQGKDYGYTF
NA,14,TRBJ2-3,TRBV5-1,NA,CASSLRPDTDTQYF
NA,15,TRBJ1-3,TRBV18,TRBD1,CASSPGTDLGNTIYF
NA,13,TRBJ1-2,TRBV6-5,TRBD1,CASSRDRGTGYTF
once,15,TRBJ2-7,TRBV5-5,TRBD1,CASSLAGQEPHEQYF
NA,12,TRBJ2-7,TRBV5-1,TRBD1,CASSGQGYEQYF
few,14,TRBJ1-3,TRBV23-1,NA,CASTLGLTGNTIYF
NA,15,TRBJ2-7,TRBV4-3,TRBD2,CASSQDSGRGYEQYF
NA,13,TRBJ1-2,TRBV5-1,NA,CASSLDRSYGYTF
NA,13,TRBJ1-2,TRBV12-3/TRBV12-4,NA,CASSLAPRVGYTF
NA,13,TRBJ1-1,TRBV7-9,NA,CASSHGGNTEAFF
few,13,TRBJ1-5,TRBV28,NA,CASSVVQARAQHF
NA,14,TRBJ2-1,TRBV29-1,NA,CSVDASPYYNEQFF
NA,15,TRBJ1-4,TRBV5-1,NA,CASPRRTLYNEKLFF
NA,12,TRBJ2-1,TRBV29-1,TRBD1,CSARQGGIEQFF
NA,13,TRBJ2-1,TRBV24-1,NA,CATSDSWYNEQFF
NA,17,TRBJ2-3,TRBV5-1,TRBD2,CASSLTTSGDGIDTQYF
once,14,TRBJ2-7,TRBV19,TRBD1,CASSTGQGPYEQYF
NA,15,TRBJ2-7,TRBV7-8,TRBD1,CASSPTRQGAHEQYF
once,14,TRBJ1-5,TRBV6-5,NA,CASSSRWKSGPQHF
NA,14,TRBJ1-4,TRBV6-1,NA,CASSEGAGFEKLFF
NA,14,TRBJ2-7,TRBV4-1,NA,CASSHPTRRAEQYF
once,16,TRBJ2-7,TRBV10-3,TRBD2,CAISDPTGTRRYEQYF
once,14,TRBJ1-1,TRBV7-2,TRBD1,CASSLAQGDTEAFF
once,15,TRBJ1-1,TRBV28,TRBD1,CATARGDRATFEAFF
NA,15,TRBJ2-4,TRBV5-1,TRBD1,CASSFEGQGVNIQYF
NA,15,TRBJ2-4,TRBV19,NA,CASSPRRLAKNIQYF
NA,14,TRBJ2-7,TRBV11-2,NA,CASSRTDLSYEQYF
NA,16,TRBJ1-2,TRBV5-1,NA,CASSPSSDWASGGYTF
NA,15,TRBJ1-6,TRBV28,NA,CASSTRSSYNSPLHF
NA,15,TRBJ2-7,TRBV7-2,TRBD2,CASSLGSSGAGEQYF
NA,12,TRBJ2-2,TRBV11-3,NA,CASSLIFGELFF
NA,15,TRBJ1-1,TRBV7-3,NA,CASSLRAGKDTEAFF
NA,15,TRBJ2-7,TRBV19,TRBD2,CASSIGRDYTYEQYF
NA,15,TRBJ2-5,TRBV5-4,NA,CASSLGRRYMETQYF
NA,15,TRBJ2-7,TRBV2,NA,CASRLGQQQTYEQYF
NA,12,TRBJ1-1,TRBV18,NA,CASSPSRGEAFF
NA,15,TRBJ1-4,TRBV28,NA,CASSFPGGIGEKLFF
NA,15,TRBJ1-1,TRBV25-1,TRBD1,CASQGQGALRTEAFF
NA,14,TRBJ2-2,TRBV7-9,NA,CASSLGMHTGELFF